This T cell receptor (beta chain) derives from a study of blood T cell repertoires in COVID-19. Overall study: COVID-19 samples from acute and convalescent phases originated in the United States, Italy and Spain. The analysed material was cDNA or gDNA that came from T cells, B-cell-depleted T cells, or PBMCs.

The authors' processing: The authors estimated nucleated cell counts from reference gene primer amplification. TCRdb keeps only in-frame clones here, not all; method: immunoSEQ multiplex PCR. Clone size and V and J calls were adopted from that table, with D and trimming inferred from the DNA. The sample shows about 68,000 clones, about 83% of them seen only once. This clone was detected a few times. This receptor was identified in a human donor in a cohort sampled during active COVID-19. Sequencing input: peripheral blood.

DNA of the CDR3: TGTGCCAGCAGCTCCTACAGTTCCTACGAGCAGTACTTC. Amino acids: CASSSYSSYEQYF. The J gene is TRBJ2-7, the V gene TRBV5-4; unclear D gene. Trimming cost V 3 bases and J 1 base, with 8 bases left between them. CDR1 and CDR2 from the germline V gene are SGHNT and YYREEE (reference sequence). This CDR3 has 13 residues. Drawing the rest from reference TRBV5-4 and TRBJ2-7, the complete variable domain is ETGVTQSPTHLIKTRGQQVTLRCSSQSGHNTVSWYQQALGQGPQFIFQYYREEENGRGNFPPRFSGLQFPNYSSELNVNALELDDSALYLCASSSYSSYEQYFGPGTRLTVT.